This T cell receptor (beta chain) was identified during a study of PD-1 blockade in classical Hodgkin lymphoma. Study information: A 3 mg/kg intravenous dose of nivolumab was received by patients every 2 weeks.

Stated time point: cycle 4 day 1 (C4D1), after less than 7 weeks of nivolumab. Each and every patient relapsed after autologous stem cell transplantation, and patients got differing brentuximab vedotin exposure. In regard to this clone: Its target is unknown.

Measured with immunoSEQ multiplex PCR; TCRdb has only the in-frame clones, and not every one. The sample has some 90,000 clones; around 78% are singletons. V gave up 6 bases and J gave up 2 bases; unmatched junction bases: 6. The CDR3 consists of 16 residues. Germline V gives CDR1 SEHNR, CDR2 FQNEAQ (reference sequence). Study-level results: The diversity seen at baseline in complete responders resembled that of newly diagnosed patients. Reported findings placed baseline TCR diversity lower in newly diagnosed patients (compared with healthy donors).

The source of this sequence is a human donor with classical Hodgkin lymphoma. The chain recombines TRBV7-9 with TRBJ1-6; 8 positions agree with TRBD1. Here the sequenced sample was peripheral blood mononuclear cells (PBMCs), taken before the fourth cycle of nivolumab. CDR3 sequence reads: CASRPGQGPYNSPLHF. Written as DNA, the CDR3 is TGTGCCAGCAGACCCGGACAGGGACCCTATAATTCACCCCTCCACTTT.